This T cell receptor beta chain was sequenced during a study of CD8 T cells in ankylosing spondylitis. Study results and caveats: In ankylosing spondylitis patients, matched synovial fluid reportedly showed significant enrichment of disease-linked clones. Within peripheral blood, clones linked to disease were CD8+ and relatively rare. A motif in TCR beta, a set of eight highly homologous variants, appeared characteristic of ankylosing spondylitis blood.

In making TCR beta libraries, quantitative 5'-RACE with molecular barcodes was used. TCRdb passed the 5' RACE reads through MiXCR, listing each CDR3 protein once. The data hold 700,000 to 1,000,000 distinct CDR3 sequences, with about 12% observed a single time. This clonotype has a count of ten or more. The target antigen is unknown. The CDR3 has 15 amino acids. The V and J ends lost 6 bases and 3 bases, in that order; junction bases with no gene match: 11. Germline CDR1 and CDR2: SQVTM and ANQGSEA. The rearrangement uses TRBV29-1 and TRBJ2-5, with 9 bases lining up with TRBD1. The sample comprised blood, either unsorted or a sorted T cell fraction (not recorded which). This TCR derives from a male donor with ankylosing spondylitis. The DNA for the CDR3 is TGCAGCGTCTTTGGACAGGGGATAGGAAAAGAGACCCAGTACTTC. Translation gives CSVFGQGIGKETQYF.